This T cell receptor beta chain was retrieved from a study of shared T cell receptors in the human thymus. Sequencing was performed with immunoSEQ multiplex PCR; in TCRdb, only in-frame clones are kept and a portion is missing. The sample includes 600,000 to 900,000 clones, approximately 85% of them seen just once. A few counts support this clone. The same sample was also studied in work on human thymus T cells. That study reports: Thymic and blood repertoires appeared to display a bias in their usage of V and J genes. There were highly overlapping thymic repertoires among unrelated individuals, as related research reported.

Material for sequencing was thymocytes. This sequence was found in a girl less than two years old with a congenital heart defect.

CDR3 region: CASSLRVEPRGYGYTF. CDR3 nucleotides: TGTGCCAGCAGTTTAAGGGTGGAGCCCCGGGGGTATGGCTACACCTTC. The V gene is TRBV28, the J gene TRBJ1-2, with a weak D call TRBD1 (5 bases). Trimming left V 2 bases short and J 5 bases short, with 18 bases between. CDR1 and CDR2 (germline): MDHEN, SYDVKM. The CDR3 is 16 residues long.